This T cell receptor beta chain was retrieved from a study of metastatic and nonmetastatic thyroid tumors. Across the whole study: Repertoires from malignant and benign thyroid patients were compared across blood and tumor or nodule tissue.

Authors' data handling: A distant-metastasis classifier for papillary thyroid cancer was built using CDR3 differences across clinicopathological groups. TCRdb reassembled clones from the PCR reads with MiXCR. The V and J calls were determined by TCRdb, not by the authors. The sample holds 5,000 or so clones; roughly 19% are singletons and the top ten take less than 8%. No patient received treatment before thyroid surgery. V dropped 6 bases and J dropped 4 bases, with 21 bases sitting between them. Germline assignment: CDR1 MNHNS and CDR2 SASEGT. This CDR3 contains 16 residues. Study conclusions and caveats: Reportedly, malignant thyroid tumors had significantly higher TCR beta diversity than benign nodules, in blood and tumor.

Of note for this clone: Antigen specificity is unknown.

V and J are TRBV6-1 and TRBJ1-2; perhaps TRBD1 as D (6 bases). Sequenced: adjacent normal tissue. The sequence was collected from a female donor with papillary thyroid cancer or a benign thyroid nodule (not recorded which). Some clones in this sample may be carry-over from other donors' samples. As DNA, the CDR3 is TGTGCCAGCAGGCATCTCCCAAGATACAGGGTCTATGGCTACACCTTC. Its protein product is CASRHLPRYRVYGYTF.